The 30 T cell receptor beta chains listed next were all sequenced from one sample in a study of blood T cell repertoires in COVID-19. Generated by immunoSEQ multiplex PCR, the TCRdb table keeps only in-frame clones and is missing some. Here the sample spans over 150,000 clones, about 82% being singletons. What was sequenced was peripheral blood. The source of these receptors is a man between 45 and 60 years old with active or convalescent COVID-19.

The gene calls are TRBV29-1 and TRBJ2-1; 10 bases agree with TRBD2. Germline CDR1 SQVTM, CDR2 ANQGSEA. CDR3 length: 15 amino acids. The trim removed 4 bases at V and 3 bases at J, leaving 6 bases unmatched. The CDR3 sequence is CSVVKRLAGYNEQFF. DNA for the CDR3: TGCAGCGTTGTAAAGAGACTAGCGGGCTACAATGAGCAGTTCTTC.

This clone was seen just once. The J gene is TRBJ1-5, the V gene TRBV3-1 (or the pseudogene TRBV3-2); D not certain. Per germline, CDR1 LGHDT and CDR2 YNNKEL (reference sequence). This CDR3 has 14 residues. The ends were cut back, 2 bases at V and 6 bases at J, with 11 bases in the middle. The CDR3 loop reads CASSQLPAGQPQHF. The CDR3 DNA sequence: TGTGCCAGCAGCCAACTACCGGCGGGTCAGCCCCAGCATTTT.

V usage is TRBV11-3 and J usage is TRBJ1-1; D is ambiguous. V was pared by 4 bases and J by 5 bases, with 5 bases between. The CDR3 runs to 11 residues. Germline V lookup: CDR1 SGHNT, CDR2 YENEEA. The CDR3 is CASSSPTEAFF. For the CDR3, the DNA is TGTGCCAGCAGCTCCCCGACTGAAGCTTTCTTT.

V gene TRBV30 combines with J gene TRBJ2-7; D may be TRBD2 (5 bases). Germline values: CDR1 GTSNPN, CDR2 SVGIG (reference sequence). The V gene lost 0 bases and the J gene lost 7 bases, with 10 bases spanning the gap. The CDR3 sequence is 12 residues long. The CDR3 DNA is TGTGCCTGGAGTGTAATTAGCGCGGAGCAGTACTTC. The encoded protein is CAWSVISAEQYF.

The genes are TRBV19 and TRBJ1-5; D uncertain. V lost 0 bases and J lost 9, with 15 bases in between. Germline V gives CDR1 LNHDA, CDR2 SQIVND (reference sequence). CDR3 length equals 15 residues. CDR3 DNA: TGTGCCAGTAGTATAGATCGTACAGCCCAGAGGCCCCAGCATTTT. Translated, it gives CASSIDRTAQRPQHF.

J is TRBJ1-5 and V is TRBV6-5; possible D gene TRBD1, 6 bases. The CDR3 loop spans 15 amino acids. Trimming shortened V by 0 bases and J by 4 bases, and 10 bases separated the two germline ends. Germline CDR1 reads MNHEY; CDR2 reads SVGAGI. The CDR3 DNA reads TGTGCCAGCAGTTACTCGATCCAGGGGAATCAGCCCCAGCATTTT. Translation gives CASSYSIQGNQPQHF.

The V call is TRBV7-8, the J call TRBJ1-2, with TRBD1 as a possible D gene (5 bases). The V gene lost 1 base and the J gene lost 8 bases, with 17 bases spanning the gap. The CDR3 totals 15 residues. Germline assignment: CDR1 SGHVS and CDR2 FQNEAQ. The CDR3 DNA is TGTGCCAGCAGCTTAGGGGTGCGCCAGGGTCGCGGCTACACCTTC. Protein: CASSLGVRQGRGYTF.

The chain has TRBV15 and TRBJ2-7; possibly TRBD1 for D (5 bases). The germline CDR1 and CDR2 sequences are LNHNV and YYDKDF (reference sequence). V was trimmed by 0 bases and J by 5 bases, leaving 14 bases between them. The CDR3 contains 15 residues. As DNA, the CDR3 is TGTGCCACCAGCAGAGACAGGGTAGTTTTCCACGAGCAGTACTTC. It encodes CATSRDRVVFHEQYF. The variable domain in full, completed from reference TRBV15 and TRBJ2-7, reads DAMVIQNPRYQVTQFGKPVTLSCSQTLNHNVMYWYQQKSSQAPKLLFHYYDKDFNNEADTPDNFQSRRPNTSFCFLDIRSPGLGDTAMYLCATSRDRVVFHEQYFGPGTRLTVT.

Of note for this clone: Other DNA sequences within the sample encode an identical CDR3. The V gene is TRBV5-6, the J gene TRBJ2-1, with 9 nucleotides matching TRBD2. Germline V gives CDR1 SGHDT, CDR2 YYEEEE. The CDR3 consists of 14 residues. V lost 4 bases and J lost 7; bases outside the gene matches: 6. CDR3 DNA: TGTGCCAGCAGCCCGGGACTAGCAGGAAATGAGCAGTTCTTC. It encodes CASSPGLAGNEQFF.

This sequence joins TRBV5-4 and TRBJ1-1, with TRBD1 identical over 7 bases. Germline CDR1 is SGHNT and CDR2 is YYREEE (reference sequence). The CDR3 length is 15 residues. The V and J ends lost 4 bases and 4 bases, in that order; junction bases with no gene match: 10. The CDR3 coding sequence is TGTGCCAGCAGCGGGGATAACGACAGGGCCACTGAAGCTTTCTTT. It encodes CASSGDNDRATEAFF.

This clone was recorded only once. This CDR3 reads CASSFDPGDSETQYF. In DNA form, the CDR3 reads TGTGCCAGCAGCTTCGATCCAGGGGATTCGGAGACCCAGTACTTC. This chain joins TRBV9 and TRBJ2-5, with D maybe TRBD1 (6 bases). The length of the CDR3 is 15 residues. V was pared by 4 bases and J by 5 bases, with 18 bases between. Germline V CDR1 and CDR2: SGDLS, YYNGEE.

In its sample, this clone was seen a few times. This rearrangement joins TRBV9 to TRBJ1-6; 8 bases are shared with TRBD1. V trimming: 0 bases; J trimming: 10 bases; junction bases outside the gene matches: 6. Germline V gives CDR1 SGDLS, CDR2 YYNGEE. This CDR3 spans 15 amino acids. The CDR3 spells CASSVAGQGDSPLHF. The DNA of the CDR3 is TGTGCCAGCAGCGTAGCAGGACAGGGCGACTCACCCCTCCACTTT.

The chain combines TRBV7-2 with TRBJ1-2; 7 nucleotides agree with TRBD1. CDR3 length: 17 residues. Germline V gene lookup returns CDR1 SGHTA and CDR2 FQGNSA. Trimming removed 5 bases from V and 5 bases from J; junction bases left unmatched: 17. The CDR3 DNA reads TGTGCCAGCAGCCCGGGTCCACAGGGGACCCCGACGTATGGCTACACCTTC. This sequence encodes CASSPGPQGTPTYGYTF.

The rearrangement links TRBV9 to TRBJ2-1; TRBD2 matches 9 bases. The V gene's germline CDR1 is SGDLS and CDR2 YYNGEE. CDR3 length: 15 residues. The V gene end was trimmed by 0 bases and the J gene end by 8 bases; junction bases not matched to a gene: 6. The CDR3 DNA reads TGTGCCAGCAGCGTAGGAGGCGGGAGGGTTCATGAGCAGTTCTTC. It yields the protein CASSVGGGRVHEQFF.

The chain is built from TRBV6-5 and TRBJ1-1, with 8 bases aligning to TRBD1. The CDR3 contains 13 residues. In germline, CDR1 is MNHEY, CDR2 SVGAGI. The V segment lost 6 bases and the J segment 7 bases; nucleotides outside the gene matches: 7. CDR3 in DNA: TGTGCCAGCAGCAGACAGGGGAGAAATGAAGCTTTCTTT. Amino acids: CASSRQGRNEAFF.

V and J are TRBV19 and TRBJ2-7; D might be TRBD2 (6 bases). CDR1 LNHDA and CDR2 SQIVND come from the germline V gene (reference sequence). V dropped 5 bases and J dropped 6 bases, with 17 bases sitting between them. CDR3 length equals 14 residues. The CDR3 DNA reads TGTGCCAGTAGTGGGAGGCGGGGATATGGCGAGCAGTACTTC. This translates into CASSGRRGYGEQYF.

The chain recombines TRBV6-1 with TRBJ1-5; D is ambiguous. The germline V gene has CDR1 MNHNS and CDR2 SASEGT. Trimming removed 2 bases at V and 6 bases at J, with 11 bases between. This CDR3 is 14 amino acids long. CDR3 sequence reads: CASSERGLPQPQHF. In DNA, the CDR3 is TGTGCCAGCAGTGAACGTGGCCTCCCTCAGCCCCAGCATTTT.

The V and J genes are TRBV28 and TRBJ1-3; 8 positions agree with TRBD1. The CDR3 covers 15 residues. Germline V gene data show CDR1 as MDHEN and CDR2 as SYDVKM. The ends lost 4 bases at V and 2 bases at J; junction bases unmatched: 4. In nucleotides, the CDR3 is TGTGCCAGCAGTTCCCGGACAGGGACTGGAAACACCATATATTTT. Translated, it gives CASSSRTGTGNTIYF.

The rearrangement uses TRBV5-1 and TRBJ1-3; D gene unclear. Per germline, CDR1 SGHRS and CDR2 YFSETQ. The CDR3 totals 14 residues. Trimming left V 6 bases short and J 0 bases short, with 10 bases between. CDR3 sequence: CASKPGNSGNTIYF. The DNA for the CDR3 is TGCGCCAGCAAACCAGGAAACTCTGGAAACACCATATATTTT.

J is TRBJ2-5 and V is TRBV29-1; 11 bases align to TRBD2. This CDR3 has 15 residues. Trimming at V came to 4 bases and at J to 4 bases, leaving 8 bases not matched to a gene. Per the germline V gene, CDR1 is SQVTM and CDR2 is ANQGSEA. DNA for the CDR3: TGCAGCGTTGTCTTAGCGGGGGGGCTCTTAGAGACCCAGTACTTC. This encodes CSVVLAGGLLETQYF.

The V gene is TRBV18, the J gene TRBJ1-5; D not resolved. Trimming removed 2 bases at V and 3 bases at J, with 11 bases between. The CDR3 spans 15 residues. Germline lookup yields CDR1 KGHSH and CDR2 LQKENI. DNA of the CDR3: TGTGCCAGCTCACCATGGGAGGGTCTCAATCAGCCCCAGCATTTT. It encodes CASSPWEGLNQPQHF.

The gene calls are TRBV4-3 and TRBJ1-2; 9 nucleotides agree with TRBD1. This CDR3 has 14 residues. J lost 7 bases, V lost 1 base, and 4 bases had no gene match. Germline CDR1 is LGHNA and CDR2 is YSLEER. CDR3 nucleotides: TGCGCCAGCAGCCAAGGACAGGGGGAACGTGGCTACACCTTC. This codes for CASSQGQGERGYTF.

This chain connects TRBV18 to TRBJ1-1, with a weak D call TRBD1 (6 bases). V lost 2 bases and J lost 4, with 11 bases in between. Per the germline V gene, CDR1 is KGHSH and CDR2 is LQKENI. CDR3 size: 14 residues. The DNA for the CDR3 is TGTGCCAGCTCACCAAGGGGCAGGGGCACTGAAGCTTTCTTT. Amino acid sequence: CASSPRGRGTEAFF. The whole variable domain, filled in from reference TRBV18 and TRBJ1-1, reads NAGVMQNPRHLVRRRGQEARLRCSPMKGHSHVYWYRQLPEEGLKFMVYLQKENIIDESGMPKERFSAEFPKEGPSILRIQQVVRGDSAAYFCASSPRGRGTEAFFGQGTRLTVV.

The J gene is TRBJ1-6, the V gene TRBV7-9; D ambiguous. Between the trimmed V and J ends, which lost 3 bases and 3 bases, there was a span of 15 bases. The CDR3 is made up of 17 amino acids. Germline values: CDR1 SEHNR, CDR2 FQNEAQ (reference sequence). The CDR3 DNA sequence: TGTGCCAGCAGCTTCGCTATCACGACGGGCTATAATTCACCCCTCCACTTT. Protein: CASSFAITTGYNSPLHF.

The chain employs TRBV5-4 and TRBJ1-1; D may be TRBD1 (6 bases). There are 14 residues in the CDR3. V lost 4 bases and J lost 5, with 15 bases in between. Germline V lookup: CDR1 SGHNT, CDR2 YYREEE (reference sequence). The CDR3 sequence: CASSTWTVWTEAFF. DNA of the CDR3: TGTGCCAGCAGCACCTGGACAGTGTGGACTGAAGCTTTCTTT.

V and J are TRBV3-1 (or the pseudogene TRBV3-2) and TRBJ2-1; no clear D. CDR1 LGHDT and CDR2 YNNKEL come from the germline V gene (reference sequence). CDR3 size: 11 residues. Trimming took 4 bases from V and 6 from J, leaving 4 bases between them. CDR3 residues: CASSRGNEQFF. CDR3 nucleotides: TGTGCCAGCAGCCGCGGCAATGAGCAGTTCTTC.

This chain uses TRBV9 with TRBJ1-3; D might be TRBD1 (5 bases). V lost 0 bases and J lost 4, with 8 bases in between. Germline CDR1 is SGDLS and CDR2 is YYNGEE. The CDR3 is 14 amino acids. The chain's CDR3 is CASSVAGDGNTIYF. For the CDR3, the DNA is TGTGCCAGCAGCGTAGCGGGGGACGGAAACACCATATATTTT.

This chain joins TRBV18 and TRBJ2-5, with 7 nucleotides matching TRBD1. The CDR3 is 16 residues long. Germline V gives CDR1 KGHSH, CDR2 LQKENI. Trimming cost V 3 bases and J 5 bases; bases outside gene matches: 12. The CDR3 loop is CASSPYGTAERETQYF. Here the CDR3 DNA reads TGTGCCAGCTCACCCTACGGGACAGCGGAACGGGAGACCCAGTACTTC.

The chain has TRBV10-3 and TRBJ1-1, with D possibly TRBD1 on 6 matching bases. This CDR3 is 16 amino acids long. Germline V gives CDR1 ENHRY, CDR2 SYGVKD. V lost 0 bases, J lost 4 bases, and 15 bases lay in between. The DNA for the CDR3 is TGTGCCATCAGTGAGTCTGGCAGGGGCCCAGCCACTGAAGCTTTCTTT. This encodes CAISESGRGPATEAFF.

The V and J genes are TRBV24-1 and TRBJ2-5; perhaps TRBD1 as D (6 bases). V was cut by 3 bases and J by 5 bases, with 18 bases left in between. The V gene's germline CDR1 is KGHDR and CDR2 SFDVKD. The CDR3 extends over 16 amino acids. The DNA for the CDR3 is TGTGCCACCAGTGATCGGCAGGGGAATTGGCAGGAGACCCAGTACTTC. It is translated as CATSDRQGNWQETQYF.